The 25 T cell receptor beta chains below all came from one sample that was sequenced in a study of patients and donors after allogeneic stem cell transplantation. MiXCR was run by TCRdb on the RT-PCR reads, yielding one entry per CDR3 protein. The repertoire holds about 230,000 distinct CDR3 sequences, with roughly an eighth as singletons. Sequenced material: blood, either unsorted or a sorted T cell fraction (not recorded which). Source of these receptors: a human donor who was either an allogeneic HSCT recipient or a stem cell or donor lymphocyte infusion donor (not recorded which). It is not recorded whose cells these are; they may come from a transplant donor.

V usage is TRBV12-3 or TRBV12-4 and J usage is TRBJ1-6; 8 positions match TRBD1. J lost 7 bases, V lost 6 bases, and 5 bases had no gene match. This CDR3 region has 14 residues. As DNA, the CDR3 is TGTGCCAGCAGCGTAACAGGGGGGAATTCACCCCTCCACTTT. Protein sequence: CASSVTGGNSPLHF.

This clonotype was seen many times. This chain links TRBV9 with TRBJ1-3; D gene uncertain. This CDR3 spans 15 amino acids. V gave up 0 bases and J gave up 4 bases, with 11 bases separating them. CDR1 is SGDLS and CDR2 is YYNGEE in the germline V gene. The CDR3 here is CASSVEWGTGNTIYF. The CDR3 nucleotides are TGTGCCAGCAGCGTAGAGTGGGGTACGGGAAACACCATATATTTT.

The chain has TRBV13 and TRBJ1-1; D not certain. V lost 5 bases and J lost 1, with 17 bases in between. CDR3 size: 16 residues. The germline V gene has CDR1 PRHDT and CDR2 FYEKMQ (reference sequence). DNA of the CDR3: TGTGCCAGCAGCGCAGATATCTGGGGTCAGAACACTGAAGCTTTCTTT. Protein product: CASSADIWGQNTEAFF.

This clonotype has only a few counts. The rearrangement links TRBV30 to TRBJ2-7, with 8 bases lining up with TRBD2. V lost 3 bases and J lost 6; bases outside the gene matches: 4. The CDR3 runs 12 residues. Germline loops: CDR1 GTSNPN, CDR2 SVGIG (reference sequence). The CDR3, as DNA: TGTGCCTGGAGCAGCGGGAGAGTCGAGCAGTACTTC. This encodes CAWSSGRVEQYF.

Many counts were recorded for this clonotype. The gene calls are TRBV3-1 and TRBJ2-2, with D perhaps matching TRBD2 (7 bases). Germline V gene sequence: CDR1 LGHDT, CDR2 YNNKEL (reference sequence). This CDR3 is 16 amino acids long. Trimming removed 1 base at V and 7 bases at J, with 16 bases between. CDR3: CASSQGRGAGGGELFF. The CDR3, as DNA: TGTGCCAGCAGCCAAGGTCGGGGGGCAGGTGGCGGGGAGCTGTTTTTT.

Only a few counts were recorded for this clonotype. J is TRBJ1-1 and V is TRBV5-1; TRBD1 might be the D (5 bases). Per the germline V gene, CDR1 is SGHRS and CDR2 is YFSETQ. CDR3 size: 15 residues. V dropped 0 bases and J dropped 4 bases, with 13 bases sitting between them. CDR3 protein: CASSLAVGGFTEAFF. CDR3 nucleotide sequence: TGCGCCAGCAGCTTGGCCGTGGGGGGTTTCACTGAAGCTTTCTTT.

The chain couples TRBV7-9 to TRBJ2-7; 7 bases fit TRBD2. Germline V gene lookup returns CDR1 SEHNR and CDR2 FQNEAQ (reference sequence). Trimming took 5 bases from V and 2 from J; bases not matched to a gene: 9. CDR3 length: 15 residues. The CDR3 DNA sequence: TGTGCCAGCAGCACGCATGGGAGGGAGACCTACGAGCAGTACTTC. Translation gives CASSTHGRETYEQYF.

The CDR3 DNA is TGTGCCAGTAGTATAATCGGACAGGGGCACTACAATGAGCAGTTCTTC. It translates to CASSIIGQGHYNEQFF. V is TRBV19 and J is TRBJ2-1, with 9 bases aligning to TRBD1. V was clipped by 2 bases and J by 3 bases; unmatched bases: 5. The CDR3 runs to 16 residues. Germline V gene data show CDR1 as LNHDA and CDR2 as SQIVND (reference sequence).

This clonotype has a count of ten or more. A junction end diverges from the germline sequence, so it may reflect a read error. The chain has TRBV5-1 and TRBJ2-3, with D possibly being TRBD1 or TRBD2 (6 bases each). Germline V gives CDR1 SGHRS, CDR2 YFSETQ. CDR3 length: 13 amino acids. The CDR3 protein is CASNLGGLDTQYF. The CDR3 nucleotides read TGCGCCAGCAACTTGGGGGGCCTGGATACGCAGTATTTT.

This clonotype was detected a few times. A much larger clone lies one base from this, so it may be a read error. The chain carries TRBV7-6 and TRBJ1-1; no clear D. Between the trimmed V and J ends, which lost 5 bases and 1 base, there was a span of 8 bases. The CDR3 has 13 amino acids. In germline, CDR1 is SGHVS, CDR2 FNYEAQ. CDR3 region: CASSADGNTEAFF. The CDR3 bases are TGTGCCAGCAGCGCCGACGGGAACACTGAAGCTTTCTTT.

This sequence joins TRBV28 and TRBJ1-5, with 8 bases aligning to TRBD1. This CDR3 is 14 amino acids long. CDR1 MDHEN and CDR2 SYDVKM come from the germline V gene. Trimming took 10 bases from V and 2 from J; bases not matched to a gene: 7. The CDR3 sequence is CATSGGVGNQPQHF. The CDR3 DNA sequence: TGTGCCACCTCAGGGGGCGTGGGCAATCAGCCCCAGCATTTT. The entire variable domain, with the rest obtained from reference TRBV28 and TRBJ1-5, is as follows: DVKVTQSSRYLVKRTGEKVFLECVQDMDHENMFWYRQDPGLGLRLIYFSYDVKMKEKGDIPEGYSVSREKKERFSLILESASTNQTSMYLCATSGGVGNQPQHFGDGTRLSIL.

V gene TRBV20-1 combines with J gene TRBJ2-1; either TRBD1 or TRBD2 may supply D (6 bases each). The CDR3 has 14 amino acids. V lost 6 bases and J 5 bases, leaving 17 bases between the germline ends. Germline CDR1 reads DFQATT; CDR2 reads SNEGSKA (reference sequence). CDR3 nucleotides: TGCAGTGCGGAGGGGGGACTCCAGAACAATGAGCAGTTCTTC. Its protein is CSAEGGLQNNEQFF.

The chain has TRBV9 and TRBJ2-2; D remains ambiguous. CDR1 is SGDLS and CDR2 is YYNGEE in the germline V gene. V was trimmed by 1 base and J by 5 bases, leaving 6 bases between them. The CDR3 totals 13 residues. In DNA form, the CDR3 reads TGTGCCAGCAGCGTACTGGGAACCGGGGAGCTGTTTTTT. Encoded protein: CASSVLGTGELFF.

This clonotype turned up a few times. V is TRBV6-1 and J is TRBJ2-5; the match to TRBD2 covers 9 bases. The CDR3 spans 19 residues. The trim removed 7 bases at V and 1 base at J, leaving 19 bases unmatched. CDR1 and CDR2 (germline): MNHNS, SASEGT. The chain's CDR3 is CASINGVTPTSGGQETQYF. CDR3 DNA: TGTGCCAGCATTAACGGGGTTACCCCGACTAGCGGAGGCCAAGAGACCCAGTACTTC.

This clonotype occurred a few times. This sequence joins TRBV9 and TRBJ2-3, with D maybe TRBD1 (6 bases). The germline V gene encodes CDR1 SGDLS and CDR2 YYNGEE. The CDR3 has 16 residues. The germline V and J ends were trimmed by 2 bases and 8 bases, with 21 bases remaining between them. CDR3 region: CASSVQDRSPQGTQYF. The CDR3 DNA follows: TGTGCCAGCAGCGTCCAAGACCGTTCCCCACAGGGTACGCAGTATTTT.

This clonotype was observed many times. The chain is built from TRBV5-4 and TRBJ2-2; D call uncertain. V lost 3 bases and J lost 4, with 13 bases in between. Germline CDR1 SGHNT, CDR2 YYREEE (reference sequence). This CDR3 comprises 15 residues. CDR3 residues: CASSSARQFTGELFF. CDR3 bases: TGTGCCAGCAGCTCGGCTCGACAATTCACCGGGGAGCTGTTTTTT. Supplemented by reference TRBV5-4 and TRBJ2-2, the full variable domain reads ETGVTQSPTHLIKTRGQQVTLRCSSQSGHNTVSWYQQALGQGPQFIFQYYREEENGRGNFPPRFSGLQFPNYSSELNVNALELDDSALYLCASSSARQFTGELFFGEGSRLTVL.

V gene TRBV12-3 or TRBV12-4 combines with J gene TRBJ2-1; 8 nucleotides align to TRBD2. With V trimmed by 3 bases and J by 14 bases, 3 bases remained unmatched. The CDR3 spans 11 residues. The CDR3 coding sequence is TGTGCCAGCAGTTTGGCGGGAGGTGAGTTCTTC. Residues: CASSLAGGEFF.

This clonotype was seen ten or more times. This chain connects TRBV29-1 to TRBJ2-1; 7 nucleotides line up with TRBD2. V was clipped by 3 bases and J by 0 bases; unmatched bases: 5. Germline V gene data show CDR1 as SQVTM and CDR2 as ANQGSEA. The CDR3 has 15 residues. CDR3 loop: CSVERGMSSYNEQFF. The CDR3 DNA sequence: TGCAGCGTTGAGCGGGGGATGAGCTCCTACAATGAGCAGTTCTTC.

This chain connects TRBV6-2 or TRBV6-3 to TRBJ1-5; D gene unclear. V was cut by 1 base and J by 0 bases, with 13 bases left in between. CDR1 MNHEY and CDR2 SVGEGT come from the germline V gene. The length of the CDR3 is 17 residues. The CDR3 DNA reads TGTGCCAGCAGTTACTTTCCATGGGCGGATAGCAATCAGCCCCAGCATTTT. Translating it yields CASSYFPWADSNQPQHF.

The chain has TRBV5-1 and TRBJ2-1, with D maybe TRBD2 (6 bases). CDR3 length: 16 amino acids. V was shortened by 0 bases and J by 2 bases, with 12 bases between the two germline ends. Germline lookup yields CDR1 SGHRS and CDR2 YFSETQ. CDR3 loop: CASSLAGTPTYNEQFF. The CDR3 DNA is TGCGCCAGCAGCTTGGCGGGGACTCCTACCTACAATGAGCAGTTCTTC.

A few counts support this clonotype. The gene calls are TRBV4-3 and TRBJ2-5, with D unclear. V gave up 2 bases and J gave up 0 bases, with 4 bases separating them. CDR3 length equals 13 residues. CDR1 LGHNA and CDR2 YSLEER come from the germline V gene. The CDR3 is CASSQTHQETQYF. CDR3 nucleotides: TGCGCCAGCAGCCAAACCCACCAAGAGACCCAGTACTTC.

The rearrangement uses TRBV7-8 and TRBJ1-1, with unresolved D. This CDR3 contains 12 residues. The germline gives CDR1 SGHVS, CDR2 FQNEAQ. V was trimmed by 2 bases and J by 8 bases, leaving 9 bases between them. The CDR3 DNA reads TGTGCCAGCAGCTTAAAGGTCAGCGAAGCTTTCTTT. Its protein product is CASSLKVSEAFF.

The gene calls are TRBV20-1 and TRBJ2-5, with D possibly being TRBD1 (6 bases). CDR1 DFQATT and CDR2 SNEGSKA come from the germline V gene (reference sequence). V dropped 0 bases and J dropped 5 bases, with 13 bases sitting between them. The CDR3 loop spans 14 amino acids. The CDR3 DNA sequence: TGCAGTGCTAGAGACGACAGGAACCTGGAGACCCAGTACTTC. Protein product: CSARDDRNLETQYF.

This clonotype was seen only a few times. The chain employs TRBV5-1 and TRBJ1-5; D ambiguous. The CDR3 extends over 16 amino acids. V was trimmed by 0 bases and J by 6 bases, leaving 16 bases between them. The germline V gene has CDR1 SGHRS and CDR2 YFSETQ. The CDR3 bases are TGCGCCAGCAGCTTGGGTGACGGGAACGTAGGTCAGCCCCAGCATTTT. It is translated as CASSLGDGNVGQPQHF.

This clonotype has more than one count but fewer than ten. The genes are TRBV20-1 and TRBJ2-5, with D possibly TRBD1 on 5 matching bases. The germline gives CDR1 DFQATT, CDR2 SNEGSKA (reference sequence). There are 14 residues in the CDR3. The V gene lost 0 bases and the J gene lost 5 bases, with 13 bases spanning the gap. CDR3 DNA: TGCAGTGCTAGAGACGCGACAGTGTTGGAGACCCAGTACTTC. It yields the protein CSARDATVLETQYF.